This T cell receptor (beta chain) emerged from a study of high-grade serous ovarian cancer treatment subgroups (dated by TCRdb to about 2021). In the study overall: Sequencing yielded a mean of approximately 15,000 reads and around 7,500 unique TCR beta rearrangements per sample. TCR beta repertoires were profiled in patients with high-grade serous ovarian cancer who were grouped, under a laparoscopic triage algorithm, by complete gross resection or by neoadjuvant chemotherapy response. Each patient contributed one primary tumor and two metastatic tumor samples, giving under 95 samples in total. The 30-patient cohort included approximately 10 patients with no residual disease after primary surgery (R0), approximately 10 excellent NACT responders, and approximately 10 poor NACT responders. Study-wide findings and limitations: Repertoire similarity between tumors of the same patient ranged about 0.11 to 0.79, whereas almost no similarity was seen between different patients. The TCR repertoire analyses centered on CDR3, and CDR1 and CDR2 were not analyzed. Bulk tumor TCR sequencing lacked spatial information, limiting insight into HGSC tumor complexity and diversity. Neoantigen level correlated positively with TCR clonal relatedness, and copy number variation and mutation load from whole-genome sequencing showed a positive trend with TCR clonal relatedness.

The 85 to 90 tumor samples were subjected to high-throughput TCR profiling using ImmunoSEQ. As for how the authors treated the data: Repertoire diversity metrics included richness (unique productive sequences), clonality, evenness and relatedness; Bhattacharyya coefficient assessed similarity between samples. A sensitivity analysis that removed TCRs with fewer than two reads produced consistent conclusions. Entries here come from immuneACCESS through TCRdb and include only in-frame sequences with V and J called. Some clones fail to appear in such tables; in the studies checked, an unresolved V gene covers under half of the shortfall, and the cause of the remainder is unknown. That table gives V, J and clone size, and the DNA gave D and trimming. Present in this sample are about 30,000 clones, about 88% of which were seen just once. The top ten clones comprise approximately 2.3% of the sample. Concerning this clone itself: Its cognate antigen has yet to be identified. No per-base quality is available; no much larger clone lies one base away.

Tumor samples were obtained before definitive surgery or chemotherapy. Genomic DNA was extracted by the MD Anderson Biospecimen Extraction Resource, and TCR sequencing was done by the MD Anderson Cancer Genomics Laboratory. From a lookup of the germline V gene, CDR1 and CDR2 are MNHEY and SVGAGI. The CDR3 sequence holds 15 residues, the cysteine and phenylalanine included. The sequence is cut down to CDR3 DNA, 45 bases in frame from base 1. V is clipped by 6 bases and J by 3 bases, and the sequence between their germline boundaries is 14 bases long. The source is a human donor with high-grade serous ovarian cancer. What was sequenced was tumor tissue. The chain links TRBV6-5 with TRBJ2-2; D gene: possibly TRBD1, on 5 matching bases. This receptor has the CDR3 CASRDPVGDTGELFF. The DNA sequence is TGTGCCAGCAGGGACCCAGTAGGGGACACCGGGGAGCTGTTTTTT.